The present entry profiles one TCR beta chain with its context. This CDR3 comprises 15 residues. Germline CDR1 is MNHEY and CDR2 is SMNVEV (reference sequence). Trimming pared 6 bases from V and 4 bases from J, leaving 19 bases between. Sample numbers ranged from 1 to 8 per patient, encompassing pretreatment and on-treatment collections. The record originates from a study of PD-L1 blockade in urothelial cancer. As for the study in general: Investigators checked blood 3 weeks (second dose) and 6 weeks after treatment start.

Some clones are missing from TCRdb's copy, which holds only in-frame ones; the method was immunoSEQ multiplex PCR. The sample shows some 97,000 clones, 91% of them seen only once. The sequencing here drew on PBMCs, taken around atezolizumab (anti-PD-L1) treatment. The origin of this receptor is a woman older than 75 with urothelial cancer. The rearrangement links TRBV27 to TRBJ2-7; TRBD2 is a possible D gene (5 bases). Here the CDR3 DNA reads TGTGCCAGCAGCCCTCTAGCATCGGGCCTTTACGAGCAGTACTTC. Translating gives CASSPLASGLYEQYF.